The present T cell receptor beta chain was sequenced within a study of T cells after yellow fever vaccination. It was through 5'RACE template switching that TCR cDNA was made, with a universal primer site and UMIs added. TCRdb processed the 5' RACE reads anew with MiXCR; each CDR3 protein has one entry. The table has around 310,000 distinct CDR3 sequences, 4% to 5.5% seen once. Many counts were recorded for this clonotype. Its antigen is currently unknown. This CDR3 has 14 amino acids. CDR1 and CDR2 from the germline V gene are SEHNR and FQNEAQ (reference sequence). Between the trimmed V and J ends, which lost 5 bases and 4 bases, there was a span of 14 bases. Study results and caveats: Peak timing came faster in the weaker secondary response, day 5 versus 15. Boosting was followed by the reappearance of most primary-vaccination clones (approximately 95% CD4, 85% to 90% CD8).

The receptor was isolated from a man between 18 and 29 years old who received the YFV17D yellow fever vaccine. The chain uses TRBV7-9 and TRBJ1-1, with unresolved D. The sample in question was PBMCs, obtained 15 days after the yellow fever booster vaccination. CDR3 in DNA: TGTGCCAGCAGCACGGGTTTACGGGGCACTGAAGCTTTCTTT. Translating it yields CASSTGLRGTEAFF.